Sequencing of this T cell receptor (beta chain) was carried out in a study of cytomegalovirus exposure and HLA in healthy donors. Whole-study context: About 85 million unique TCRs from HLA-typed donors were held in an early release of data. Points from the study as a whole: Within a later analysis, the majority of CMV-associated TCR beta chains appeared HLA-restricted.

On this clone itself: Its target is not known.

Use of 60 Vbeta and 13 Jbeta primers characterized the PCR. Method: immunoSEQ multiplex PCR; TCRdb's copy keeps in-frame clones and lacks some. Here the sample spans approximately 100,000 clones, 84% being singletons. The V gene end was trimmed by 4 bases and the J gene end by 5 bases; junction bases not matched to a gene: 10. Per the germline V gene, CDR1 is MNHNS and CDR2 is SASEGT. This CDR3 is built from 17 residues. The clonotype was recovered from a young woman in good health and CMV-seronegative. V is TRBV6-1 and J is TRBJ2-1, with TRBD2 matching 11 bases. Sequenced sample: PBMCs. The CDR3 nucleotides are TGTGCCAGCAGTGTAATAGCGGGGGGGCTGGTCGACAATGAGCAGTTCTTC. Its translation is CASSVIAGGLVDNEQFF.